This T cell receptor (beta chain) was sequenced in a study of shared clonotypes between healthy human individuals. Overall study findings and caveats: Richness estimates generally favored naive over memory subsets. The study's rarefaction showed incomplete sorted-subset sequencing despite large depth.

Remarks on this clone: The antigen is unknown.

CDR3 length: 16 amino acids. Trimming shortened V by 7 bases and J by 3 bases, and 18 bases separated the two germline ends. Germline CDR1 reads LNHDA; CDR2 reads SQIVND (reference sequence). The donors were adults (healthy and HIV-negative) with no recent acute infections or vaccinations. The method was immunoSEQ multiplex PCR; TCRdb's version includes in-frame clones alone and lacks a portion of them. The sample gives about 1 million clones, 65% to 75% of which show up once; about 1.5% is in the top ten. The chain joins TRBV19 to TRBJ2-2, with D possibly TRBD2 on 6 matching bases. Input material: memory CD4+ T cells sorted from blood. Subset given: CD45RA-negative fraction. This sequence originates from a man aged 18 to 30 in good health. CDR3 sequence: CASKTPAGGYTGELFF. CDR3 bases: TGTGCCAGTAAGACACCCGCCGGGGGATACACCGGGGAGCTGTTTTTT.